Listed below are T cell receptor beta chains from one sample, sequenced in a study of T cells in Graves' hyperthyroidism and ophthalmopathy. MiXCR, run by TCRdb on the multiplex PCR reads, gives a single entry per CDR3 protein. The top ten hold 34% of the sample, which has approximately 600,000 distinct CDR3 sequences, about a fifth seen once. Sequenced: blood. The receptors stem from a man aged 25-45 years with Graves' ophthalmopathy. Both conserved end residues are part of each CDR3. Each record gives: clone size, V gene, J gene, CDR3 protein. Clone size appears in some rows only: once, few, many, or a class for an expanded clone.

many	TRBV11-2	TRBJ1-6	CASSLEARTAPLHF
.	TRBV6-1	TRBJ1-2	CASRDQGVPGGYTF
few	TRBV6-1	TRBJ2-7	CASSGLWQGAGNEQYF
.	TRBV28	TRBJ2-3	CASCSGSTDTQYF
few	TRBV7-9	TRBJ2-2	CASSSPASTGGFDTGELFF
.	TRBV6-1	TRBJ2-3	CASTGQGGDINTQYF
few	TRBV6-2/TRBV6-3	TRBJ2-1	CASTGQGQGASAEQFF
.	TRBV6-5	TRBJ2-1	CASSYSWSSYNEQFF
few	TRBV9	TRBJ1-2	CASSVAAQGSHYGYTF
few	TRBV12-3/TRBV12-4	TRBJ2-3	CASSEGLAGLDTQYF
.	TRBV20-1	TRBJ2-1	CSATVLGGASYNEQFF
few	TRBV12-3/TRBV12-4	TRBJ1-2	CASSLYARGPNYGYTF
few	TRBV28	TRBJ1-5	CASSLEGAIQPQHF
.	TRBV6-2/TRBV6-3	TRBJ2-5	CASSYVSRETQYF
few	TRBV6-7	TRBJ1-2	CASSSGGGSYGYTF
few	TRBV14	TRBJ2-7	CASSQDWGGTLLEQYF
many	TRBV7-8	TRBJ1-3	CASSVDFSGNTIYF